This is a list of T cell receptor beta chains from one sample in a study of post-analysis software for immune sequencing data. In TCRdb, the PCR reads were re-called with MiXCR into one record per CDR3 protein. The data hold under 200,000 distinct CDR3 sequences, with roughly 30% observed a single time. Sequencing was done on a sample of blood. The receptors were gathered from a girl aged 2-17 years with multiple sclerosis. CDR3s include the opening cysteine and the closing phenylalanine or tryptophan. Fields, in order: V gene, J gene, clone size, D gene, CDR3 protein, CDR3 DNA. A D gene is named only where the DNA matches it firmly. Rows give clone size only sometimes, using once, few, many, or a class for an expanded clone.

>TRBV5-1|TRBJ1-1|NA|NA
CASSLATGTGLNTEAFF
TGCGCCAGCAGCTTGGCCACAGGAACGGGACTAAACACTGAAGCTTTCTTT
>TRBV20-1|TRBJ2-1|few|TRBD2
CSAISLAGVIDEQFF
TGCAGTGCAATCTCACTAGCGGGAGTTATTGATGAGCAGTTCTTC
>TRBV20-1|TRBJ2-7|few|NA
CSAREAGLGHEQYF
TGCAGTGCTAGAGAGGCGGGGCTAGGCCACGAGCAGTACTTC
>TRBV24-1|TRBJ2-1|many|NA
CATSVNNEQFF
TGTGCCACCAGTGTTAACAATGAGCAGTTCTTC
>TRBV12-3/TRBV12-4|TRBJ2-3|NA|NA
CASSSDQQGTGTDTQYF
TGTGCCAGCAGTTCCGACCAACAGGGAACGGGCACAGATACGCAGTATTTT
>TRBV4-1|TRBJ2-1|few|NA
CASSQEGVIYNEQFF
TGCGCCAGCAGCCAAGAGGGAGTGATCTACAATGAGCAGTTCTTC
>TRBV29-1|TRBJ1-3|many|NA
CSVEEPGLRNTIYF
TGCAGCGTTGAAGAACCAGGTCTTAGAAACACCATATATTTT
>TRBV5-6|TRBJ1-6|NA|NA
CASSPISGTGSPLHF
TGTGCCAGCAGCCCGATCTCCGGGACCGGCTCACCCCTCCACTTT
>TRBV3-1|TRBJ2-2|few|NA
CASSRPGGSGELFF
TGTGCCAGCAGCCGGCCAGGGGGGTCCGGGGAGCTGTTTTTT
>TRBV7-2|TRBJ1-5|few|NA
CASNLELWGQPQHF
TGTGCCAGCAACTTAGAACTTTGGGGCCAGCCCCAGCATTTT
>TRBV5-1|TRBJ2-1|few|NA
CASSLGQEYNEQFF
TGCGCCAGCAGCTTGGGGCAGGAGTACAATGAGCAGTTCTTC
>TRBV6-6|TRBJ1-4|many|TRBD1
CASSSLTGAKLFF
TGTGCCAGCAGTTCCTTGACAGGGGCAAAACTGTTTTTT
>TRBV28|TRBJ2-7|many|NA
CASSPRDNPYEQYF
TGTGCCAGCAGCCCCCGGGACAACCCCTACGAGCAGTACTTC
>TRBV14|TRBJ2-6|NA|NA
CASSQDGAGEDVLTF
TGTGCCAGCAGCCAAGACGGGGCAGGGGAAGACGTCCTGACTTTC
>TRBV15|TRBJ2-3|few|TRBD2
CATGTSGGTDTQYF
TGTGCCACAGGGACTAGCGGGGGCACAGATACGCAGTATTTT
>TRBV7-3|TRBJ2-4|many|TRBD2
CASSFGGGGEDIQYF
TGTGCCAGCAGCTTTGGGGGCGGGGGGGAAGACATTCAGTACTTC
>TRBV20-1|TRBJ2-7|many|NA
CSGTGTAYYEQYF
TGCAGTGGAACCGGGACGGCTTACTACGAGCAGTACTTC
>TRBV29-1|TRBJ1-5|few|TRBD1
CSARQGSNQPQHF
TGCAGCGCGAGACAGGGGAGCAATCAGCCCCAGCATTTT
>TRBV2|TRBJ2-1|NA|TRBD2
CASRPAGGMIYNEQFF
TGTGCCAGCAGGCCAGCGGGGGGCATGATCTACAATGAGCAGTTCTTC
>TRBV4-1|TRBJ1-2|NA|TRBD1
CGSSQGQGANYGYTF
TGCGGCAGCAGCCAGGGACAGGGGGCGAACTATGGCTACACCTTC
>TRBV27|TRBJ2-3|many|TRBD1
CASSPLDRDSSPGTDTQYF
TGTGCCAGCAGTCCCCTTGACCGGGACAGCTCACCAGGCACAGATACGCAGTATTTT
>TRBV6-5|TRBJ2-5|many|TRBD2
CASTRREAEGETQYF
TGTGCCAGCACTCGACGGGAGGCAGAAGGGGAGACCCAGTACTTC
>TRBV10-3|TRBJ1-2|NA|NA
CAISAGRGYTF
TGTGCCATCAGTGCGGGGAGAGGCTACACCTTC
>TRBV6-8|TRBJ2-1|NA|NA
CARRRKTGLPDEQFF
TGTGCCCGCAGGCGTAAGACGGGACTCCCGGATGAGCAGTTCTTC
>TRBV6-1|TRBJ1-2|few|NA
CASSELGRRYGYTF
TGTGCCAGCAGTGAGCTGGGTCGGAGATATGGCTACACCTTC
>TRBV24-1|TRBJ2-1|many|NA
CATSDPRRSNEQFF
TGTGCCACCAGTGACCCGCGGCGGAGCAATGAGCAGTTCTTC
>TRBV29-1|TRBJ2-7|many|TRBD2
CSVETTSGEQYF
TGCAGCGTTGAGACTACTAGCGGGGAGCAGTACTTC
>TRBV12-3/TRBV12-4|TRBJ2-1|many|NA
CASSSSESSYNEQFF
TGTGCCAGCAGTTCTAGCGAGAGCTCCTACAATGAGCAGTTCTTC
>TRBV15|TRBJ2-1|once|NA
CVTSRDVGTAISEQFF
TGTGTCACCAGCAGAGATGTTGGGACTGCAATCAGTGAGCAGTTCTTC
>TRBV29-1|TRBJ2-7|once|NA
CSVLTSYEQYF
TGCAGCGTTTTGACCTCCTACGAGCAGTACTTC
>TRBV4-2|TRBJ2-1|NA|NA
CACSQDVSPAGEQFF
TGTGCCTGCAGCCAAGATGTGTCTCCGGCGGGTGAGCAGTTCTTC
>TRBV20-1|TRBJ2-1|NA|TRBD1
CSARARTGSYNEQFF
TGCAGTGCTAGAGCACGGACAGGTTCCTACAATGAGCAGTTCTTC
>TRBV2|TRBJ1-2|few|TRBD1
CASPGTGIGYGYTF
TGTGCCAGCCCGGGGACAGGCATCGGGTATGGCTACACCTTC
>TRBV6-2/TRBV6-3|TRBJ2-3|few|NA
CASRPEQLPTDTQYF
TGTGCCAGCAGACCCGAGCAGCTACCTACAGATACGCAGTATTTT
>TRBV7-2|TRBJ2-7|NA|TRBD2
CASRWRLAGGYEQYF
TGTGCCAGCAGGTGGAGACTAGCGGGGGGCTACGAGCAGTACTTC
>TRBV7-9|TRBJ1-5|NA|NA
CASSFGGQPQHF
TGTGCCAGCAGCTTTGGGGGTCAGCCCCAGCATTTT
>TRBV13|TRBJ2-2|few|TRBD2
CASSWRGAGTGELFF
TGTGCCAGCAGCTGGCGGGGGGCGGGCACCGGGGAGCTGTTTTTT
>TRBV7-9|TRBJ1-2|NA|NA
CASSAQPGAANYGYTF
TGTGCCAGCAGCGCCCAACCGGGAGCCGCTAACTATGGCTACACCTTC
>TRBV29-1|TRBJ1-1|NA|NA
CSGLGTETMDTEAFF
TGCAGCGGCCTAGGGACGGAGACCATGGACACTGAAGCTTTCTTT
>TRBV14|TRBJ1-2|NA|NA
CASPPVRNYGYTF
TGTGCCAGCCCCCCGGTTAGAAACTATGGCTACACCTTC